The source of this T cell receptor (beta chain) is a study of blood T cell repertoires in COVID-19. Using immunoSEQ multiplex PCR, the repertoire was profiled, and TCRdb retains in-frame clones only, with some absent. This sample has 310,000 or so clones; about 93% occur once, and the top ten carry around 1.1%. CDR3 length equals 14 residues. V was clipped by 4 bases and J by 4 bases; unmatched bases: 6. Per the germline V gene, CDR1 is LGHNA and CDR2 is YSLEER. What was sequenced was PBMCs or T cells enriched from blood (not recorded which). The receptor was derived from a woman in her twenties or thirties who had recovered from COVID-19. J is TRBJ2-7 and V is TRBV4-3; 8 positions agree with TRBD1. In DNA, the CDR3 is TGCGCCAGCAGCCCTAGGACAGGGCCTTACGAGCAGTACTTC. Its protein is CASSPRTGPYEQYF.